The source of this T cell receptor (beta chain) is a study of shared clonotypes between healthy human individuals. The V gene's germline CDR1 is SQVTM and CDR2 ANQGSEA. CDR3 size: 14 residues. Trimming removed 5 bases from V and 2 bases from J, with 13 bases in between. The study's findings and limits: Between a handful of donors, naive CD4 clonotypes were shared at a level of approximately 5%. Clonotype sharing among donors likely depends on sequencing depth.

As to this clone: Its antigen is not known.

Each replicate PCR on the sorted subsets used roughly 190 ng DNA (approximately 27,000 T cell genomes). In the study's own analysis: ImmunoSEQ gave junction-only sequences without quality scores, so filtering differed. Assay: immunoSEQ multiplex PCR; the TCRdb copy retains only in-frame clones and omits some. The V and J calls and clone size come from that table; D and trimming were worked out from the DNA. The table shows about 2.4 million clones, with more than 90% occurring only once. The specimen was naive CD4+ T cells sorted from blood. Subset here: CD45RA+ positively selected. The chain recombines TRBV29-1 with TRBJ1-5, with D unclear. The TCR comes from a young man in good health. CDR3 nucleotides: TGCAGCGTTTCAGGCAACGGGGGCAATCAGCCCCAGCATTTT. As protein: CSVSGNGGNQPQHF.